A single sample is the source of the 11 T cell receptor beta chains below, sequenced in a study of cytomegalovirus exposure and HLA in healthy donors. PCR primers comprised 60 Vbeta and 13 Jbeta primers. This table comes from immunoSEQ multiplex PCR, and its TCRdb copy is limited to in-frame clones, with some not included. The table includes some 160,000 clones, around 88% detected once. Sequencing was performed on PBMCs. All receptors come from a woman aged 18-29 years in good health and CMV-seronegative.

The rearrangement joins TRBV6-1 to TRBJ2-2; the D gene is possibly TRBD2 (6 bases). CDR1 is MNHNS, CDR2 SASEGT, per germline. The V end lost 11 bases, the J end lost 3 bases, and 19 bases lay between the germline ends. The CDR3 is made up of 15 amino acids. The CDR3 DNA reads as TGTGCCGTTGACAGCTCAGGAGGGGACACCGGGGAGCTGTTTTTT. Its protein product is CAVDSSGGDTGELFF.

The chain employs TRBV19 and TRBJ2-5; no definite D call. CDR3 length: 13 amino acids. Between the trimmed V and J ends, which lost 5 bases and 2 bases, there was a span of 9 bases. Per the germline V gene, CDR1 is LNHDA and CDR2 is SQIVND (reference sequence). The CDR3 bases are TGTGCCAGTAGTGTGGCCCGACAAGAGACCCAGTACTTC. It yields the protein CASSVARQETQYF.

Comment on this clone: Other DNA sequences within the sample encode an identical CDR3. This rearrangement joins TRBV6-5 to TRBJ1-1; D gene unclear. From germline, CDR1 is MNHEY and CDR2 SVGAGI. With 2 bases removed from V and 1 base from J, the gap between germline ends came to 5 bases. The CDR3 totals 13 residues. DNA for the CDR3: TGTGCCAGCAGTTACGGCCAGAACACTGAAGCTTTCTTT. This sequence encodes CASSYGQNTEAFF.

In DNA, the CDR3 is TGTGCCAGCAGTGAAACGGCAGGGGGAGGCTACACCTTC. This gives the protein CASSETAGGGYTF. The gene calls are TRBV6-1 and TRBJ1-2; TRBD1 aligns across 7 bases. Trimming removed 2 bases from V and 8 bases from J; junction bases left unmatched: 5. The germline V gene has CDR1 MNHNS and CDR2 SASEGT. There are 13 residues in the CDR3.

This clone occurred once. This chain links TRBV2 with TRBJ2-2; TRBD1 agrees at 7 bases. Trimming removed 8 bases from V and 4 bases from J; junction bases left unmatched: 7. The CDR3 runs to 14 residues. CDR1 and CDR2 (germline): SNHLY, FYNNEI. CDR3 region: CASLTNRGTGELFF. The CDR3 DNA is TGTGCCAGCCTAACAAACAGGGGCACCGGGGAGCTGTTTTTT.

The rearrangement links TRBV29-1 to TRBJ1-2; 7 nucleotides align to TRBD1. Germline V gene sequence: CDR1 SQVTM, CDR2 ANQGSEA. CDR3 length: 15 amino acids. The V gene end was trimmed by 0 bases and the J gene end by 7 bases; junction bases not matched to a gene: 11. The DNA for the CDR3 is TGCAGCGTTGAAGATGAGGGGGCTCTAACTGTTGGCTACACCTTC. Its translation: CSVEDEGALTVGYTF. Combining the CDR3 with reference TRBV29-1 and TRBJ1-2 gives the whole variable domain SAVISQKPSRDICQRGTSLTIQCQVDSQVTMMFWYRQQPGQSLTLIATANQGSEATYESGFVIDKFPISRPNLTFSTLTVSNMSPEDSSIYLCSVEDEGALTVGYTFGSGTRLTVV.

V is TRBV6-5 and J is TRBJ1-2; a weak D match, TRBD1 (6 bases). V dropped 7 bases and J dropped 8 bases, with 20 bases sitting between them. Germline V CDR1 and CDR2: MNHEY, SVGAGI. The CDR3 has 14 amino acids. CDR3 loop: CASTHSAGAEGYTF. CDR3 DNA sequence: TGTGCCAGCACCCATTCGGCGGGGGCCGAGGGCTACACCTTC.

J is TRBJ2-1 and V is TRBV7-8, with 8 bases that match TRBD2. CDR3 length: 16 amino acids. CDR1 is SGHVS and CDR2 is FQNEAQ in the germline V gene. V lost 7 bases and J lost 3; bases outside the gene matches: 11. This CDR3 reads CASINRTSRRYNEQFF. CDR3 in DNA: TGTGCCAGCATCAATAGGACTAGCCGACGCTACAATGAGCAGTTCTTC. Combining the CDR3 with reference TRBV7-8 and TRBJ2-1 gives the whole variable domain GAGVSQSPRYKVAKRGQDVALRCDPISGHVSLFWYQQALGQGPEFLTYFQNEAQLDKSGLPSDRFFAERPEGSVSTLKIQRTQQEDSAVYLCASINRTSRRYNEQFFGPGTRLTVL.

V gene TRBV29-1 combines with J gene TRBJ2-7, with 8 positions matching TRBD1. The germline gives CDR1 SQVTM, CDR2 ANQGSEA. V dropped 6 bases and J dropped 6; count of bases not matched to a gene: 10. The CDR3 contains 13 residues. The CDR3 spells CSVVWTGRGEQYF. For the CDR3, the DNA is TGCAGCGTCGTTTGGACAGGGAGAGGCGAGCAGTACTTC.

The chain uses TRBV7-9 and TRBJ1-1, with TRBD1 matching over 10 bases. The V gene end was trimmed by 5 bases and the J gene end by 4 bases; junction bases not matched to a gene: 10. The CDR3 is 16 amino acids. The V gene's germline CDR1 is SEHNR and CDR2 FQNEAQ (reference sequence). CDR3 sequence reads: CASSQDRGSGITEAFF. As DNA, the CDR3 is TGTGCCAGCAGCCAGGACAGGGGGAGTGGGATCACTGAAGCTTTCTTT.

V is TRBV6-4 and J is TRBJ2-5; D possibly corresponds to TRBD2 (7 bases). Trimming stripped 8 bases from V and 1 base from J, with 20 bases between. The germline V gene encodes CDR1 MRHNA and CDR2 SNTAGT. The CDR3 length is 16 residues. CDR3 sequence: CASRGGDGRPQETQYF. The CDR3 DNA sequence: TGTGCCAGCCGAGGGGGGGACGGAAGACCCCAAGAGACCCAGTACTTC.